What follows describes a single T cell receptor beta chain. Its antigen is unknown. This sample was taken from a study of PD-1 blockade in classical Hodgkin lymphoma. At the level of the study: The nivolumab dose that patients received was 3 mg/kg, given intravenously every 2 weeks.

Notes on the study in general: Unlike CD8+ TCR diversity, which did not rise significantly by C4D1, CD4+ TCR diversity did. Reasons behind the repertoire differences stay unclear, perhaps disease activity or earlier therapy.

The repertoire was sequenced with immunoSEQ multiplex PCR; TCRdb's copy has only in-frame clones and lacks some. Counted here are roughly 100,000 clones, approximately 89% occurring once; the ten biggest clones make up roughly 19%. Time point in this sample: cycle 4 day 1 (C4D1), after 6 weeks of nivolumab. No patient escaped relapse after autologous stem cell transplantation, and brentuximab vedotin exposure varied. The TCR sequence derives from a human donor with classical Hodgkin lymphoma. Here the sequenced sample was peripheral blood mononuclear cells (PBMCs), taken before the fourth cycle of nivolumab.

The DNA for the CDR3 is TGTGCCAGCAGTTACGAGACTAGCGGGAGGACCGGGGAGCTGTTTTTT. It yields the protein CASSYETSGRTGELFF. This sequence joins TRBV6-5 and TRBJ2-2, with 13 bases fitting TRBD2. The CDR3 covers 16 residues. Germline CDR1 and CDR2: MNHEY and SVGAGI. The V gene end was trimmed by 2 bases and the J gene end by 5 bases; junction bases not matched to a gene: 2.